The 14 T cell receptor beta chains in this list originate from one sample, sequenced in a study of cytomegalovirus exposure and HLA in healthy donors. PCR involved 60 Vbeta and 13 Jbeta primers. The data were produced by immunoSEQ multiplex PCR, yet TCRdb's version contains in-frame clones alone and is incomplete. This repertoire shows approximately 100,000 clones, more than 65% found once; its top ten account for 0.65% to 0.85%. Sequences were obtained from PBMCs. The receptors were gathered from a boy under 18 in good health and CMV-seronegative.

This chain links TRBV28 with TRBJ2-7, with 9 bases matching TRBD1. V was clipped by 6 bases and J by 3 bases; unmatched bases: 6. Germline V lookup: CDR1 MDHEN, CDR2 SYDVKM. This CDR3 has 14 residues. The CDR3 DNA is TGTGCCAGCAGCCTTACGGGACAGGGCTACGAGCAGTACTTC. It encodes CASSLTGQGYEQYF.

The V and J genes are TRBV28 and TRBJ2-2; a possible D gene is TRBD1 (6 bases). Between the trimmed V and J ends, which lost 5 bases and 11 bases, there was a span of 15 bases. From germline, CDR1 is MDHEN and CDR2 SYDVKM. The CDR3 consists of 13 residues. The CDR3 here is CASSPSDRRELFF. The DNA of the CDR3 is TGTGCCAGCAGTCCCTCCGACAGGCGCGAGCTGTTTTTT. The whole variable domain, filled in from reference TRBV28 and TRBJ2-2, reads DVKVTQSSRYLVKRTGEKVFLECVQDMDHENMFWYRQDPGLGLRLIYFSYDVKMKEKGDIPEGYSVSREKKERFSLILESASTNQTSMYLCASSPSDRRELFFGEGSRLTVL.

The gene calls are TRBV5-4 and TRBJ2-3; 8 bases fit TRBD2. Looked up from germline, CDR1 is SGHNT and CDR2 is YYREEE (reference sequence). This CDR3 has 17 amino acids. Trimming at V came to 3 bases and at J to 3 bases, leaving 12 bases not matched to a gene. CDR3 amino acids: CASSSEASGGLTDTQYF. The CDR3 bases are TGTGCCAGCAGCTCAGAAGCGAGCGGGGGTCTAACAGATACGCAGTATTTT.

This chain uses TRBV18 with TRBJ2-2, with TRBD2 matching over 12 bases. CDR1 and CDR2 (germline): KGHSH, LQKENI. J lost 5 bases, V lost 0 bases, and 1 base had no gene match. The CDR3 sequence is 16 residues long. CDR3 sequence: CASSPPGLAGTGELFF. CDR3 coding DNA: TGTGCCAGCTCACCACCCGGACTAGCGGGGACCGGGGAGCTGTTTTTT.

The chain carries TRBV19 and TRBJ2-5; the D gene is possibly TRBD1 (6 bases). Germline assignment: CDR1 LNHDA and CDR2 SQIVND (reference sequence). The CDR3 has 14 residues. V lost 5 bases, J lost 9 bases, and 19 bases lay in between. This CDR3 reads CASSPRDNQVAQYF. The CDR3, as DNA: TGTGCCAGTAGTCCCAGGGACAACCAAGTGGCCCAGTACTTC.

The V and J genes are TRBV30 and TRBJ1-1; perhaps TRBD1 as D (6 bases). Trimming pared 8 bases from V and 4 bases from J, leaving 17 bases between. CDR3 length equals 13 residues. Germline V lookup: CDR1 GTSNPN, CDR2 SVGIG (reference sequence). The CDR3 DNA follows: TGTGCCCTCCAGGGGAATGGGGTCACTGAAGCTTTCTTT. Translated, it gives CALQGNGVTEAFF.

The V gene is TRBV4-1, the J gene TRBJ2-5, with D possibly matching TRBD1 (5 bases). From germline, CDR1 is MGHRA and CDR2 YSYEKL. V lost 0 bases and J lost 3, with 11 bases in between. The CDR3 is 15 amino acids. CDR3 DNA: TGCGCCAGCAGCCAAGATTCGGCAGGGAAAGAGACCCAGTACTTC. Its translation: CASSQDSAGKETQYF.

This rearrangement joins TRBV6-5 to TRBJ1-5, with 7 bases identical to TRBD1. The CDR3 runs 13 residues. From germline, CDR1 is MNHEY and CDR2 SVGAGI. The J segment lost 5 bases and the V segment lost 6 bases, leaving 4 bases of the junction unmatched. The CDR3: CASRRGPDQPQHF. CDR3 nucleotide sequence: TGTGCCAGCAGAAGGGGGCCCGATCAGCCCCAGCATTTT.

This chain connects TRBV18 to TRBJ1-5; D unresolved. V lost 1 base, J lost 5 bases, and 12 bases lay in between. Germline lookup yields CDR1 KGHSH and CDR2 LQKENI. The CDR3 consists of 15 residues. The chain's CDR3 is CASSPQIGPDQPQHF. CDR3 DNA: TGTGCCAGCTCACCACAAATTGGGCCCGATCAGCCCCAGCATTTT.

This clone was seen a handful of times. The chain is built from TRBV28 and TRBJ1-4; the match to TRBD1 covers 8 bases. The CDR3 extends over 18 amino acids. Germline V gives CDR1 MDHEN, CDR2 SYDVKM. V gave up 4 bases and J gave up 8 bases; unmatched junction bases: 18. The CDR3 sequence: CASSSLGTGSGWGEKLFF. The CDR3 region has the DNA TGTGCCAGCAGTTCCTTGGGGACAGGCAGTGGCTGGGGAGAAAAACTGTTTTTT.

The chain has TRBV4-1 and TRBJ1-5, with D perhaps TRBD1 (5 bases). This CDR3 region has 15 residues. In germline, CDR1 is MGHRA, CDR2 YSYEKL. Trimming left V 0 bases short and J 4 bases short, with 10 bases between. The DNA of the CDR3 is TGCGCCAGCAGCCAAGAGCCAGGGCTAAATCAGCCCCAGCATTTT. Translation: CASSQEPGLNQPQHF.

This chain links TRBV11-2 with TRBJ2-1; the match to TRBD2 covers 8 bases. Losses at the gene ends were 5 bases for V and 12 bases for J; bases not matched to a gene: 6. This CDR3 region has 12 residues. Germline values: CDR1 SGHAT, CDR2 FQNNGV. CDR3 loop: CASSPTSVLQFF. The CDR3 DNA is TGTGCCAGCAGCCCGACTAGCGTACTGCAGTTCTTC.

This chain connects TRBV25-1 to TRBJ2-1; the match to TRBD2 covers 9 bases. This CDR3 spans 14 amino acids. Per germline, CDR1 MGHDK and CDR2 SYGVNS. Trimming took 7 bases from V and 5 from J; bases not matched to a gene: 6. The CDR3 sequence: CASKDSGRDNEQFF. For the CDR3, the DNA is TGTGCCAGCAAGGATAGCGGGAGAGACAATGAGCAGTTCTTC. Looking up the rest from reference TRBV25-1 and TRBJ2-1 gives the full variable domain: EADIYQTPRYLVIGTGKKITLECSQTMGHDKMYWYQQDPGMELHLIHYSYGVNSTEKGDLSSESTVSRIRTEHFPLTLESARPSHTSQYLCASKDSGRDNEQFFGPGTRLTVL.

V gene TRBV30 combines with J gene TRBJ2-3; no clear D gene. Trimming left V 0 bases short and J 3 bases short, with 19 bases between. The germline V gene has CDR1 GTSNPN and CDR2 SVGIG (reference sequence). The CDR3 is 17 amino acids. The CDR3 region has the DNA TGTGCCTGGAGTGTAATAAAACGTGCGATGAAGACAGATACGCAGTATTTT. Its translation: CAWSVIKRAMKTDTQYF.